Below, one TCR beta chain is given with its context. The target antigen is unknown. The data originate from a study of T-cell memory formation after mild COVID-19. Whole-study findings and limits: The pre-infection memory compartment contained some responding clones, suggesting cross-reactive memory joined. Researchers report contracting CD4+ clones mostly in CM and EM, with CD8+ clones in EMRA. From day 15 to 85, contracting clones were balanced between CD4 and CD8, whereas later expanders leaned toward CD4+.

Losses at the gene ends were 3 bases for V and 2 bases for J; bases not matched to a gene: 18. The germline V gene has CDR1 SGHVS and CDR2 FNYEAQ. The CDR3 loop spans 20 amino acids. Amplification by 5'RACE using constant-segment primers produced TCR alpha and TCR beta cDNA libraries that carried sample barcodes and UMIs. TCRdb redid the calling of the 5' RACE reads with MiXCR, one entry per CDR3 protein. The data contain 90,000 to 120,000 distinct CDR3 sequences, 15% to 20% of them singletons. The sample consisted of PBMCs or a T cell subset sorted from them (not recorded which). V gene TRBV7-6 combines with J gene TRBJ2-3, with 9 bases aligning to TRBD2. This receptor was taken from a man in his late teens or twenties who had mild COVID-19 (a few samples of this study predate the infection). Cell type and time point are not known. CDR3 protein: CASSFEAGLAGILNTDTQYF. The DNA of the CDR3 is TGTGCCAGCAGCTTCGAGGCGGGCCTAGCGGGGATTTTAAACACAGATACGCAGTATTTT.